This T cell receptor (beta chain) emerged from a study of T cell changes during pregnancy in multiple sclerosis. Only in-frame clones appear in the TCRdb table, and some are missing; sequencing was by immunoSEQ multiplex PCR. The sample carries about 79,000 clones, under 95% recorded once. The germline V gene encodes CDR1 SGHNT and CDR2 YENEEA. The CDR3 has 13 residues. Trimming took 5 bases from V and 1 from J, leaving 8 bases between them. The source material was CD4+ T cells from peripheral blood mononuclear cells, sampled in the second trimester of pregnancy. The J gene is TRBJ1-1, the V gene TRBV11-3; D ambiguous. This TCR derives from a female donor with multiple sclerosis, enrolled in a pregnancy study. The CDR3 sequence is CASSARGNTEAFF. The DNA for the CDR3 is TGTGCCAGCAGCGCGCGAGGGAACACTGAAGCTTTCTTT.